These 8 T cell receptor beta chains came from one sample sequenced in a study of Graves' ophthalmopathy and Graves' hyperthyroidism. The TCR beta CDR3 regions underwent amplification from RNA transcripts. Second-round multiplex PCR came after a first-round RT-PCR that employed HTBI primers. TCRdb itself ran the multiplex PCR reads through MiXCR, one entry per CDR3 protein. The sample lists about 390,000 distinct CDR3 sequences, about 15% occurring once. Input material: peripheral blood. The receptors stem from an adult woman with stable Graves' hyperthyroidism.

The genes are TRBV6-5 and TRBJ1-1; D unclear. The CDR3 is made up of 15 amino acids. Germline V gives CDR1 MNHEY, CDR2 SVGAGI. Trimming stripped 2 bases from V and 5 bases from J, with 15 bases between. The CDR3 DNA reads TGTGCCAGCAGTTACGGAAGGGTGGCGAGGACTGAAGCTTTCTTT. Protein: CASSYGRVARTEAFF.

This clonotype was observed at least ten times. The genes are TRBV27 and TRBJ2-7; D uncertain. The CDR3 extends over 13 amino acids. Germline values: CDR1 MNHEY, CDR2 SMNVEV (reference sequence). The V end lost 4 bases, the J end lost 3 bases, and 10 bases lay between the germline ends. The CDR3 is CASSCGRFYEQYF. DNA for the CDR3: TGTGCCAGCAGTTGTGGCAGATTCTACGAGCAGTACTTC.

This clonotype was seen repeatedly, ten times or more. Given a much more abundant clone one base away, this may be a read error. This chain joins TRBV12-3 or TRBV12-4 and TRBJ2-7; no clear D gene. This CDR3 region has 14 residues. This CDR3 reads CASSLDRSSAEQHF. Written as DNA, the CDR3 is TGTGCCAGCAGTTTAGACCGTTCCTCCGCCGAGCAGCACTTC.

This clonotype was counted only a few times. The chain links TRBV6-1 to TRBJ1-5; D unresolved. Germline V gene lookup returns CDR1 MNHNS and CDR2 SASEGT. The V end was cut by 7 bases, the J end by 2 bases, with 18 bases between. The CDR3 runs 16 residues. The CDR3 loop is CASTWATPWGNQPQHF. The CDR3 DNA sequence: TGTGCCAGCACCTGGGCAACTCCCTGGGGCAATCAGCCCCAGCATTTT.

At least ten counts were recorded for this clonotype. The CDR3 nucleotides are TGTGCCACCAGCAGAGTTTCGGTAGCCGAAGCTTTCTTT. Amino acid sequence: CATSRVSVAEAFF. The chain couples TRBV15 to TRBJ1-1; D not resolved. The CDR3 runs 13 residues. Germline V gives CDR1 LNHNV, CDR2 YYDKDF (reference sequence). Between the trimmed V and J ends, which lost 1 base and 8 bases, there was a span of 11 bases.

The chain employs TRBV5-1 and TRBJ2-5, with 7 bases identical to TRBD1. The CDR3 runs to 15 residues. The germline CDR1 and CDR2 sequences are SGHRS and YFSETQ. V lost 4 bases to trimming and J lost 1 base; unmatched junction nucleotides: 7. The CDR3 loop reads CASSPGTDPQETQYF. CDR3 in DNA: TGCGCCAGCAGCCCCGGGACAGACCCCCAAGAGACCCAGTACTTC.

This clonotype came up many times. V is TRBV15 and J is TRBJ1-5; 11 nucleotides line up with TRBD1. The V gene end was trimmed by 3 bases and the J gene end by 8 bases; junction bases not matched to a gene: 6. The CDR3 length is 15 residues. Germline V gives CDR1 LNHNV, CDR2 YYDKDF (reference sequence). CDR3 in amino acids: CATSSGTGGIKPQHF. CDR3 DNA sequence: TGTGCCACCAGCAGCGGGACAGGGGGGATAAAGCCCCAGCATTTT.

This chain joins TRBV19 and TRBJ1-5; no firm D call. Trimming left V 2 bases short and J 1 base short, with 9 bases between. The V gene's germline CDR1 is LNHDA and CDR2 SQIVND (reference sequence). This CDR3 contains 15 residues. CDR3 residues: CASSILAESNQPQHF. The CDR3 DNA reads as TGTGCCAGTAGTATATTGGCGGAGAGCAATCAGCCCCAGCATTTT.